A single sample is the source of the 23 T cell receptor beta chains below, sequenced in a study of blood T cell repertoires in COVID-19. Method: immunoSEQ multiplex PCR; TCRdb's copy keeps in-frame clones and lacks some. The sample records 150,000 or so clones, around 80% being singletons. Sequencing was performed on PBMCs or T cells enriched from blood (not recorded which). These receptors all stem from a man between 70 and 80 years old who had been exposed to COVID-19.

The V call is TRBV29-1, the J call TRBJ1-2; no firm D call. Germline V gene sequence: CDR1 SQVTM, CDR2 ANQGSEA. The CDR3 runs to 11 residues. V was trimmed by 7 bases and J by 4 bases, leaving 10 bases between them. The CDR3 DNA is TGCAGCGGGCAGGTCACCTATGGCTACACCTTC. Translation: CSGQVTYGYTF. Complete variable domain (other parts from reference TRBV29-1 and TRBJ1-2): SAVISQKPSRDICQRGTSLTIQCQVDSQVTMMFWYRQQPGQSLTLIATANQGSEATYESGFVIDKFPISRPNLTFSTLTVSNMSPEDSSIYLCSGQVTYGYTFGSGTRLTVV.

The chain uses TRBV3-1 (or the pseudogene TRBV3-2) and TRBJ1-1; a possible D gene is TRBD1 (6 bases). The CDR3 consists of 13 residues. Trimming took off 4 bases at V and 4 bases at J, with 10 bases between the two ends. CDR1 and CDR2 (germline): LGHDT, YNNKEL (reference sequence). CDR3 amino acids: CASSPGVPTEAFF. The CDR3 DNA is TGTGCCAGCAGCCCAGGGGTTCCCACTGAAGCTTTCTTT.

The rearrangement uses TRBV27 and TRBJ1-2; 8 bases line up with TRBD1. The CDR3 is 17 residues long. Trimming removed 3 bases from V and 3 bases from J; junction bases left unmatched: 12. Germline loops: CDR1 MNHEY, CDR2 SMNVEV (reference sequence). The chain's CDR3 is CASSLRWTGLGDYGYTF. CDR3 in DNA: TGTGCCAGCAGTTTGCGTTGGACAGGGCTCGGGGACTATGGCTACACCTTC.

As DNA, the CDR3 is TGTGCCAGCAGCATCGACCCGGACAGGGGGGCTGGCTACACCTTC. Its translation is CASSIDPDRGAGYTF. This sequence joins TRBV7-6 and TRBJ1-2; 10 bases are shared with TRBD1. Germline V CDR1 and CDR2: SGHVS, FNYEAQ. This CDR3 has 15 amino acids. The trim removed 5 bases at V and 7 bases at J, leaving 10 bases unmatched.

The rearrangement links TRBV2 to TRBJ2-3; D not certain. The CDR3 consists of 13 residues. V was clipped by 5 bases and J by 4 bases, with 10 bases between them. Germline CDR1 SNHLY, CDR2 FYNNEI. The CDR3 sequence: CASSLGTADTQYF. DNA of the CDR3: TGTGCCAGCAGTCTAGGCACGGCAGATACGCAGTATTTT.

This sequence joins TRBV11-2 and TRBJ1-4, with 7 bases aligning to TRBD1. The CDR3 sequence is 14 residues long. CDR1 is SGHAT, CDR2 FQNNGV, per germline. After removal of 5 bases from V and 4 bases from J, the junction contained 4 bases not matched to a gene. DNA for the CDR3: TGTGCCAGCAGCGCGACAGGGTATAATGAAAAACTGTTTTTT. Residues: CASSATGYNEKLFF.

V gene TRBV6-1 combines with J gene TRBJ1-3; D is ambiguous. V was clipped by 2 bases and J by 0 bases, with 5 bases between them. The CDR3 runs 14 residues. Germline CDR1 reads MNHNS; CDR2 reads SASEGT. This chain's CDR3 is CASSENISGNTIYF. The CDR3 region has the DNA TGTGCCAGCAGTGAAAATATCTCTGGAAACACCATATATTTT.

V and J are TRBV7-9 and TRBJ1-2; D not resolved. The V gene's germline CDR1 is SEHNR and CDR2 FQNEAQ (reference sequence). This CDR3 contains 17 residues. Trimming shortened V by 7 bases and J by 4 bases, and 25 bases separated the two germline ends. CDR3 nucleotides: TGTGCCAGCACGCCTAGCCTTCTAGAGGGCGTTGTCTATGGCTACACCTTC. It translates to CASTPSLLEGVVYGYTF. Drawing the rest from reference TRBV7-9 and TRBJ1-2, the complete variable domain is DTGVSQNPRHKITKRGQNVTFRCDPISEHNRLYWYRQTLGQGPEFLTYFQNEAQLEKSRLLSDRFSAERPKGSFSTLEIQRTEQGDSAMYLCASTPSLLEGVVYGYTFGSGTRLTVV.

The V gene is TRBV28, the J gene TRBJ1-3; unclear D gene. The CDR3 length is 14 residues. Looked up from germline, CDR1 is MDHEN and CDR2 is SYDVKM. V was pared by 5 bases and J by 4 bases, with 12 bases between. CDR3 in amino acids: CASSQGGAGNTIYF. The CDR3 DNA follows: TGTGCCAGCAGTCAAGGAGGCGCGGGAAACACCATATATTTT.

The V and J genes are TRBV30 and TRBJ2-7; a weak D match, TRBD2 (5 bases). Trimming removed 0 bases from V and 3 bases from J, with 12 bases in between. From germline, CDR1 is GTSNPN and CDR2 SVGIG (reference sequence). The CDR3 extends over 14 amino acids. In DNA form, the CDR3 reads TGTGCCTGGAGTGTACGGCGGGCCGGCTACGAGCAGTACTTC. It is translated as CAWSVRRAGYEQYF. Full variable domain (remainder filled in from reference TRBV30 and TRBJ2-7): SQTIHQWPATLVQPVGSPLSLECTVEGTSNPNLYWYRQAAGRGLQLLFYSVGIGQISSEVPQNLSASRPQDRQFILSSKKLLLSDSGFYLCAWSVRRAGYEQYFGPGTRLTVT.

The chain has TRBV5-3 and TRBJ2-7, with TRBD1 identical over 11 bases. TRBV5-3 carries the ORF label, with uncertain function. V trimming: 4 bases; J trimming: 3 bases; junction bases outside the gene matches: 15. The CDR3 loop spans 18 amino acids. The CDR3 sequence is CARSLDRGQTHLFYEQYF. In nucleotides, the CDR3 is TGTGCCAGAAGCCTGGACAGGGGGCAAACTCACCTGTTCTACGAGCAGTACTTC.

CDR3 DNA: TGTGCCAGCACCCGACAGGGGATGGGCTCCTACGAGCAGTACTTC. It codes for CASTRQGMGSYEQYF. The V gene is TRBV7-3, the J gene TRBJ2-7; 8 nucleotides match TRBD1. Germline lookup yields CDR1 SGHTA and CDR2 FQGTGA. This CDR3 region has 15 residues. V shed 7 bases and J 0 bases; nucleotides not matched to a gene: 8.

The chain uses TRBV20-1 and TRBJ1-2, with no clear D. The CDR3 loop spans 11 amino acids. V was pared by 4 bases and J by 5 bases, with 8 bases between. Germline loops: CDR1 DFQATT, CDR2 SNEGSKA (reference sequence). The CDR3 nucleotides are TGCAGTGCTACTGACGGGTATGGCTACACCTTC. Its protein product is CSATDGYGYTF.

J is TRBJ1-3 and V is TRBV5-1; D gene ambiguous. CDR1 SGHRS and CDR2 YFSETQ come from the germline V gene. Trimming stripped 1 base from V and 0 bases from J, with 11 bases between. There are 16 residues in the CDR3. For the CDR3, the DNA is TGCGCCAGCAGCTTGCCAGGAATTAGCTCTGGAAACACCATATATTTT. Its protein is CASSLPGISSGNTIYF.

The rearrangement links TRBV6-2 or TRBV6-3 to TRBJ1-1, with 7 positions matching TRBD1. The J segment lost 4 bases and the V segment lost 6 bases, leaving 8 bases of the junction unmatched. Germline V gene sequence: CDR1 MNHEY, CDR2 SVGEGT. The CDR3 is made up of 14 amino acids. CDR3 coding DNA: TGTGCCAGCAGCGGACGAACAGGGGTCACTGAAGCTTTCTTT. It specifies CASSGRTGVTEAFF.

A single count supports this clone. The rearrangement uses TRBV6-2 or TRBV6-3 and TRBJ1-6; 10 bases fit TRBD1. The CDR3 has 14 residues. Trimming removed 5 bases from V and 11 bases from J; junction bases left unmatched: 6. Germline V gives CDR1 MNHEY, CDR2 SVGEGT. CDR3 DNA sequence: TGTGCCAGCAGTCCGGGACAGGGGTCCGCACCCCTCCACTTT. Translated: CASSPGQGSAPLHF.

The J gene is TRBJ1-1, the V gene TRBV12-3 or TRBV12-4; D ambiguous. The V gene lost 3 bases and the J gene lost 0 bases, with 5 bases spanning the gap. The CDR3 is 13 amino acids. CDR3 protein: CASSFLVNTEAFF. The CDR3 DNA follows: TGTGCCAGCAGTTTCCTAGTGAACACTGAAGCTTTCTTT.

The sample holds a few counts of this clone. J is TRBJ2-1 and V is TRBV11-2, with D tentatively TRBD2 (5 bases). With 5 bases removed from V and 5 bases from J, the gap between germline ends came to 10 bases. This CDR3 is 13 amino acids long. The germline V gene has CDR1 SGHAT and CDR2 FQNNGV. The CDR3 is CASSTGLDNEQFF. CDR3 in DNA: TGTGCCAGCAGCACTGGACTTGACAATGAGCAGTTCTTC. The full variable domain, in which reference TRBV11-2 and TRBJ2-1 provide the parts outside the CDR3, is EAGVAQSPRYKIIEKRQSVAFWCNPISGHATLYWYQQILGQGPKLLIQFQNNGVVDDSQLPKDRFSAERLKGVDSTLKIQPAKLEDSAVYLCASSTGLDNEQFFGPGTRLTVL.

This chain links TRBV28 with TRBJ2-3, with 9 bases identical to TRBD1. Germline V gene lookup returns CDR1 MDHEN and CDR2 SYDVKM. With 5 bases clipped from V and 8 bases from J, the junction kept 14 bases outside the gene matches. CDR3 length equals 16 residues. The CDR3 reads CASSPTGTGRGGTQYF. CDR3 nucleotide sequence: TGTGCCAGCAGTCCGACCGGGACAGGGAGGGGGGGTACGCAGTATTTT.

V usage is TRBV19 and J usage is TRBJ2-2; no clear D gene. The CDR3 runs 15 residues. Trimming took 3 bases from V and 4 from J, leaving 12 bases between them. The V gene's germline CDR1 is LNHDA and CDR2 SQIVND (reference sequence). The CDR3 reads CASSIFTTSTGELFF. CDR3 nucleotides: TGTGCCAGTAGTATTTTCACGACATCCACCGGGGAGCTGTTTTTT.

The V and J genes are TRBV15 and TRBJ1-3, with D uncertain. The CDR3 is 16 amino acids. V was trimmed by 0 bases and J by 4 bases, leaving 13 bases between them. CDR1 is LNHNV and CDR2 is YYDKDF in the germline V gene (reference sequence). CDR3 sequence reads: CATSRDHAVAGNTIYF. CDR3 DNA sequence: TGTGCCACCAGCAGAGATCATGCGGTAGCCGGAAACACCATATATTTT.

The genes are TRBV11-3 and TRBJ2-3, with D possibly matching TRBD2 (7 bases). CDR3 length: 15 amino acids. V was clipped by 5 bases and J by 6 bases, with 18 bases between them. Looked up from germline, CDR1 is SGHNT and CDR2 is YENEEA. The CDR3: CASSRRGGPWDTQYF. CDR3 DNA: TGTGCCAGCAGCCGGAGGGGGGGGCCCTGGGATACGCAGTATTTT.

This clone turned up a few times. This sequence joins TRBV15 and TRBJ2-2, with D perhaps matching TRBD2 (7 bases). Trimming shortened V by 5 bases and J by 4 bases, and 17 bases separated the two germline ends. The CDR3 loop spans 16 amino acids. Germline-derived CDR1 and CDR2 are LNHNV and YYDKDF (reference sequence). CDR3 residues: CATSWGQSGGTGELFF. In DNA form, the CDR3 reads TGTGCCACCAGCTGGGGGCAATCGGGAGGCACCGGGGAGCTGTTTTTT.